This TCR beta chain was recorded in a study of OX40 agonist ivuxolimab in advanced cancers. The study's findings and limits: Mean expanded clone counts were higher in CD8+ than CD4+ T cells.

Libraries were prepared by immunoSEQ multiplex PCR; TCRdb keeps only in-frame clonotypes and omits some of them. The sample carries some 60,000 clones, 91% recorded once. The CDR3 has 14 residues. Trimming removed 4 bases from V and 4 bases from J; junction bases left unmatched: 3. Germline V gene data show CDR1 as SGHRS and CDR2 as YFSETQ. A remark on this clone: The antigen remains unidentified.

The V and J genes are TRBV5-1 and TRBJ2-1, with 9 bases identical to TRBD1. The sample here was CD4+ or CD8+ T cells sorted from blood, taken in a trial of the OX40 agonist ivuxolimab. The receptor comes from an adult with an advanced solid tumor such as melanoma, head and neck, liver or kidney cancer. The DNA for the CDR3 is TGCGCCAGCAGCATAGACAGGGGGTACAATGAGCAGTTCTTC. This sequence encodes CASSIDRGYNEQFF.